A selection of T cell receptor beta chains follows, all from one sample in a study of OX40 agonist ivuxolimab in advanced cancers. Clones were read by immunoSEQ multiplex PCR, and TCRdb kept only the in-frame ones, dropping some. The sample yields 60,000 to 95,000 clones, about 85% seen once. This specimen consisted of CD4+ or CD8+ T cells sorted from blood, obtained in a trial of the OX40 agonist ivuxolimab. The receptors come from an adult with an advanced solid tumor such as melanoma, head and neck, liver or kidney cancer. Each CDR3 is given with its conserved first and last residue. D genes are given only for firm matches. Expanded clones are given a class, and other clones once, few, many or no size at all.

V	J	D	size	CDR3	DNA
TRBV10-1	TRBJ2-1	TRBD2	NA	CASSPSGRYNEQFF	TGCGCCAGCAGTCCTAGCGGGAGATACAATGAGCAGTTCTTC
TRBV25-1	TRBJ2-1	NA	NA	CASSDNIWTAVNEQFF	TGTGCCAGCAGTGACAATATTTGGACGGCTGTCAATGAGCAGTTCTTC
TRBV28	TRBJ2-3	NA	NA	CASSLGATDTQYF	TGTGCCAGCAGTTTGGGGGCCACAGATACGCAGTATTTT
TRBV19	TRBJ2-7	TRBD1	NA	CASSPLDRGYEQYF	TGTGCCAGTAGTCCGCTCGACAGGGGCTACGAGCAGTACTTC
TRBV19	TRBJ1-5	NA	NA	CASKAGNSNQPQHF	TGTGCCAGTAAAGCCGGAAATAGCAATCAGCCCCAGCATTTT
TRBV27	TRBJ2-7	TRBD2	NA	CASTFTSGSSYEQYF	TGTGCCAGCACCTTCACTAGCGGGAGCTCCTACGAGCAGTACTTC
TRBV6-5	TRBJ1-6	NA	NA	CASSHKGSYNSPLHF	TGTGCCAGCAGTCATAAGGGAAGCTATAATTCACCCCTCCACTTT
TRBV5-1	TRBJ2-7	TRBD1	NA	CASNPGTGFSYEQYF	TGCGCCAGCAACCCCGGGACAGGGTTCTCCTACGAGCAGTACTTC
TRBV6-6	TRBJ2-1	TRBD1	NA	CATAGGSSYNEQFF	TGTGCCACCGCAGGGGGCAGCTCCTACAATGAGCAGTTCTTC
TRBV2	TRBJ2-2	NA	NA	CASSHLTGELFF	TGTGCCAGCAGCCACCTCACCGGGGAGCTGTTTTTT
TRBV4-1	TRBJ2-7	TRBD2	NA	CASSQPAGTGLEQYF	TGCGCCAGCAGCCAACCAGCGGGGACGGGGCTCGAGCAGTACTTC
TRBV11-3	TRBJ2-1	TRBD2	NA	CASSFSTSGRANEQFF	TGTGCCAGCAGCTTCTCGACTAGCGGGAGGGCCAATGAGCAGTTCTTC
TRBV7-7	TRBJ2-3	NA	NA	CASSLDFTDTQYF	TGTGCTAGCAGCTTAGATTTCACAGATACGCAGTATTTT
TRBV10-3	TRBJ1-2	TRBD1	NA	CAISPGGRGRSYGYTF	TGTGCCATCAGCCCCGGGGGCAGGGGGCGCTCCTATGGCTACACCTTC
TRBV19	TRBJ2-5	TRBD2	NA	CASSTGTSGIRETQYF	TGTGCCAGTAGTACCGGAACTAGCGGGATTAGGGAGACCCAGTACTTC
TRBV5-1	TRBJ1-2	TRBD1	NA	CASSLAGGFGGYTF	TGCGCCAGCAGCTTGGCAGGGGGTTTCGGTGGCTACACCTTC
TRBV6-6	TRBJ2-5	NA	NA	CASSSGRGRETQYF	TGTGCCAGCAGTTCTGGACGGGGGAGGGAGACCCAGTACTTC
TRBV28	TRBJ1-6	NA	once	CASSDRFNNSPLHF	TGTGCCAGCTCCGACAGGTTCAATAATTCACCCCTCCACTTT
TRBV5-3	TRBJ2-5	NA	once	CARSLVTSPGTETQYF	TGTGCCAGAAGCTTGGTGACCTCCCCAGGGACGGAGACCCAGTACTTC
TRBV4-1	TRBJ2-3	NA	NA	CASKGQGTDTQYF	TGCGCCAGCAAGGGCCAAGGCACAGATACGCAGTATTTT
TRBV27	TRBJ2-3	TRBD2	NA	CASSFSAGVDTQYF	TGTGCCAGCAGTTTTTCAGCGGGAGTGGATACGCAGTATTTT
TRBV5-6	TRBJ2-4	TRBD1	NA	CASTAGTGVGDIQYF	TGTGCCAGCACCGCCGGGACAGGGGTCGGAGACATTCAGTACTTC
TRBV5-8	TRBJ1-1	NA	NA	CASSLNWDTEAFF	TGTGCCAGCAGCTTGAATTGGGACACTGAAGCTTTCTTT
TRBV6-1	TRBJ2-1	NA	once	CASSDADYHNEQFF	TGTGCCAGCAGTGATGCGGACTACCACAATGAGCAGTTCTTC
TRBV19	TRBJ1-2	NA	NA	CASSIGGISGYTF	TGTGCCAGTAGTATTGGGGGTATTAGTGGCTACACCTTC
TRBV2	TRBJ2-7	NA	few	CASSDGGLTYEQYF	TGTGCCAGCAGTGACGGGGGGCTTACCTACGAGCAGTACTTC
TRBV6-1	TRBJ2-7	TRBD2	NA	CASSWTSDYEQYF	TGTGCCAGCAGTTGGACTAGCGACTACGAGCAGTACTTC
TRBV5-4	TRBJ2-1	NA	few	CASSWSGVPDEQFF	TGTGCCAGCAGCTGGTCGGGAGTTCCGGATGAGCAGTTCTTC
TRBV5-3	TRBJ2-7	TRBD2	NA	CARSLGREGGEQYF	TGTGCCAGAAGCCTGGGACGGGAGGGCGGCGAGCAGTACTTC
TRBV9	TRBJ2-1	NA	few	CASSVRWEHNEQFF	TGTGCCAGCAGCGTACGATGGGAGCACAATGAGCAGTTCTTC
TRBV5-4	TRBJ2-5	NA	NA	CASNTGAGGGTQYF	TGTGCCAGCAACACCGGGGCCGGAGGGGGAACCCAGTACTTC
TRBV2	TRBJ1-6	TRBD1	NA	CASRIRGQGNSPLHF	TGTGCCAGCAGAATTCGGGGACAGGGTAATTCACCCCTCCACTTT
TRBV11-2	TRBJ1-5	NA	few	CASSSGGGPHQPQHF	TGTGCCAGCAGCTCAGGCGGGGGGCCTCATCAGCCCCAGCATTTT
TRBV19	TRBJ1-1	NA	NA	CASSLQGLNTEAFF	TGTGCCAGTAGTTTACAGGGACTCAACACTGAAGCTTTCTTT
TRBV5-1	TRBJ2-2	NA	NA	CASSLLASNTGELFF	TGCGCCAGCAGCTTGCTAGCTTCGAACACCGGGGAGCTGTTTTTT
TRBV2	TRBJ1-2	NA	NA	CASSDRREAHGYTF	TGTGCCAGCAGTGACAGGCGGGAGGCTCATGGCTACACCTTC
TRBV5-1	TRBJ1-1	TRBD1	NA	CASSSTGVQGNTEAFF	TGCGCCAGCAGCTCAACAGGGGTCCAGGGGAACACTGAAGCTTTCTTT
TRBV4-1	TRBJ2-6	NA	few	CASSQVTGSQGVLTF	TGCGCCAGCAGCCAAGTGACCGGCAGCCAAGGGGTCCTGACTTTC
TRBV10-3	TRBJ1-1	NA	NA	CATSSEENTEAFF	TGTGCCACCTCATCAGAAGAGAACACTGAAGCTTTCTTT
TRBV7-9	TRBJ1-2	NA	once	CASSPSGGNYGYTF	TGTGCCAGCAGCCCCTCGGGGGGTAACTATGGCTACACCTTC
TRBV6-1	TRBJ2-1	NA	NA	CASNNEQFF	TGTGCCAGTAACAATGAGCAGTTCTTC
TRBV27	TRBJ2-3	NA	NA	CASTSGMSDTQYF	TGTGCCAGCACCTCCGGCATGTCAGATACGCAGTATTTT
TRBV14	TRBJ1-5	NA	NA	CASSQELVGPQHF	TGTGCCAGCAGCCAGGAGTTAGTGGGTCCCCAGCATTTT
TRBV5-1	TRBJ1-1	TRBD1	few	CASSFRDRDREAFF	TGCGCCAGCAGCTTTCGTGACAGGGACCGCGAAGCTTTCTTT
TRBV6-1	TRBJ2-1	TRBD2	NA	CASSASGRYNEQFF	TGTGCCAGCAGTGCTAGCGGGAGGTACAATGAGCAGTTCTTC
TRBV5-1	TRBJ2-5	NA	NA	CASSGIVQETQYF	TGCGCCAGCAGCGGTATAGTTCAAGAGACCCAGTACTTC